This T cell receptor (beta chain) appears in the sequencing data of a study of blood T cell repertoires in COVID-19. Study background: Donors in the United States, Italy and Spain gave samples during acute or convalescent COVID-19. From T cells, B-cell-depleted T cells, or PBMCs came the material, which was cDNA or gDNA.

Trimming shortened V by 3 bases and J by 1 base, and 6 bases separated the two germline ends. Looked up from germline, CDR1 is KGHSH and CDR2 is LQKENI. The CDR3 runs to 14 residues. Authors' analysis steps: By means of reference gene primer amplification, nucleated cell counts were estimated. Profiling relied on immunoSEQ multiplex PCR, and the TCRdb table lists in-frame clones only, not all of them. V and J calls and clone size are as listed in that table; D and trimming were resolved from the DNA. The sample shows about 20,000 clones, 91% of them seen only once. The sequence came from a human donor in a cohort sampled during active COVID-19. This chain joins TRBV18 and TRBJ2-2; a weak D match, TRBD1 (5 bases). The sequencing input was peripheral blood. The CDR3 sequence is CASSPGQNTGELFF. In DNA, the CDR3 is TGTGCCAGCTCACCCGGACAGAACACCGGGGAGCTGTTTTTT.